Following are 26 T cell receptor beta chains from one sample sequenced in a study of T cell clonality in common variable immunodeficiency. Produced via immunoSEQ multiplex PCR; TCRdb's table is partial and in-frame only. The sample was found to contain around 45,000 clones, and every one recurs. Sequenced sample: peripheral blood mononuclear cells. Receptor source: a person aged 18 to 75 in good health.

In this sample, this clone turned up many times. CDR3 sequence: CASSPNGGNELSYEQYF. The DNA read from the CDR3 is TGTGCCAGCAGCCCAAACGGGGGGAACGAACTGTCTTACGAG. This chain uses TRBV7-6 with TRBJ2-7; 7 bases are shared with TRBD2. Read data end 3 residues before the CDR3 end; the end is taken from the germline J gene. V lost 5 bases, J lost 4 bases, and 17 bases stayed unmatched. The CDR3 has 17 residues. Looked up from germline, CDR1 is SGHVS and CDR2 is FNYEAQ.

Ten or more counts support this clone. The sequenced part of the CDR3 DNA is TGTGCCAGCAGCCCCGGACAGAGCTATGGC. Its translation: CASSPGQSYG. The full CDR3 is CASSPGQSYGYTF. V is TRBV14 and J is TRBJ1-2; tentative D call: TRBD1 (6 bases). The CDR3 end lies 3 residues beyond the end of the read and is filled in from the germline J gene. The length of the CDR3 is 13 residues. Per the germline V gene, CDR1 is SGHDN and CDR2 is FVKESK. V was shortened by 4 bases and J by 4 bases, with 10 bases between the two germline ends.

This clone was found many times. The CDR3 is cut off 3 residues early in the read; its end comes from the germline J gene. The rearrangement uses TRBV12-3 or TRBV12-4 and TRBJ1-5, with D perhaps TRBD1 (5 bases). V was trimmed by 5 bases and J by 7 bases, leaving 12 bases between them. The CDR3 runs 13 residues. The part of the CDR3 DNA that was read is TGTGCCAGCAGTGCTAGGGGCGGACAGCCC. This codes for CASSARGGQP. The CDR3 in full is CASSARGGQPQHF.

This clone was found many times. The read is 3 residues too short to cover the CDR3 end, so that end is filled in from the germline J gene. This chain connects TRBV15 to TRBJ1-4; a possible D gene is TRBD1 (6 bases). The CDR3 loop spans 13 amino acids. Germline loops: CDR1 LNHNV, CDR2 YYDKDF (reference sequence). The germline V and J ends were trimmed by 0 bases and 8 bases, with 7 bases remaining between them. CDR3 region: CATSRDRGEKLFF. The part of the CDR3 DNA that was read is TGTGCCACCAGCAGAGACAGGGGCGAAAAA. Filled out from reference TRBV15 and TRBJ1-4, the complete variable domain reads DAMVIQNPRYQVTQFGKPVTLSCSQTLNHNVMYWYQQKSSQAPKLLFHYYDKDFNNEADTPDNFQSRRPNTSFCFLDIRSPGLGDTAMYLCATSRDRGEKLFFGSGTQLSVL.

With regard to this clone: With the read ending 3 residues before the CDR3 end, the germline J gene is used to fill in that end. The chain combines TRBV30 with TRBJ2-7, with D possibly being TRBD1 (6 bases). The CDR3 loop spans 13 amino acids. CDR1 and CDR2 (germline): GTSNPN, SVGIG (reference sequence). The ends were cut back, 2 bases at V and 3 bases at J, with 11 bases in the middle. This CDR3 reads CAWSLGQDYEQYF. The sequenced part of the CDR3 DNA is TGTGCCTGGAGTCTGGGACAAGACTACGAG.

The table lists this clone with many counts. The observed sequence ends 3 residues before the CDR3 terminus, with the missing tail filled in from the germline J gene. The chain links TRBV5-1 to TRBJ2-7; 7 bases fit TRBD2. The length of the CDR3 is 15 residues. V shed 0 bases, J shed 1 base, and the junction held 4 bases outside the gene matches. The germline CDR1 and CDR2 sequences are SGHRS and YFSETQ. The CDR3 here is CASSLGGGGSYEQYF. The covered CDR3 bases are TGCGCCAGCAGCTTGGGGGGCGGGGGATCCTACGAG.

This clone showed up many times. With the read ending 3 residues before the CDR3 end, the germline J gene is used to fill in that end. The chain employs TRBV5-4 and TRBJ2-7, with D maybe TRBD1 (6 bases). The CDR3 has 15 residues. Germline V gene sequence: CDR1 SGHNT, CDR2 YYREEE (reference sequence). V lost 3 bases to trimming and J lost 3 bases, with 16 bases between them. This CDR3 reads CASSSPGQLIYEQYF. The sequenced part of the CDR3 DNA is TGTGCCAGCAGCTCGCCGGGACAACTAATCTACGAG.

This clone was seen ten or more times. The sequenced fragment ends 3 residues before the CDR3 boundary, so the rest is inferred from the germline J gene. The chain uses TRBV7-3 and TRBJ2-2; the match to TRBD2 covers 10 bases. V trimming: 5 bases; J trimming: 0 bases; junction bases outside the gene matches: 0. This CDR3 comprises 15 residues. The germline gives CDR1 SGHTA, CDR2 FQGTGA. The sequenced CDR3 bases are TGTGCCAGCAGCCTAGCGGGGGCGAACACCGGGGAG. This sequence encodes CASSLAGANTGE. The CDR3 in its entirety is CASSLAGANTGELFF.

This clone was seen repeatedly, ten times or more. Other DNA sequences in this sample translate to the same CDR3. The CDR3 spells CASSMGANTEAFF. CDR3 bases read: TGTGCCAGTAGTATGGGGGCAAACACTGAA. The rearrangement joins TRBV19 to TRBJ1-1, with a possible D match to TRBD1 (6 bases). The CDR3 end falls 3 residues outside the read, so it is completed with the germline J gene. The CDR3 contains 13 residues. The V gene's germline CDR1 is LNHDA and CDR2 SQIVND (reference sequence). Trimming took off 3 bases at V and 2 bases at J, with 7 bases between the two ends.

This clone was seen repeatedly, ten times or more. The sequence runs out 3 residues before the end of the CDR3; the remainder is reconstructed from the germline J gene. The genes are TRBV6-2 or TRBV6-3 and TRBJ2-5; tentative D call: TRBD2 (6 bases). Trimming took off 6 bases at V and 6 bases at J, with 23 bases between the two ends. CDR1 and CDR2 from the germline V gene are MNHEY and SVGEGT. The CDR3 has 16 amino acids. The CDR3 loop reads CASSSAGTQSGKTQYF. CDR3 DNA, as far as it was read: TGTGCCAGCAGCTCAGCTGGGACTCAATCCGGAAAGACC.

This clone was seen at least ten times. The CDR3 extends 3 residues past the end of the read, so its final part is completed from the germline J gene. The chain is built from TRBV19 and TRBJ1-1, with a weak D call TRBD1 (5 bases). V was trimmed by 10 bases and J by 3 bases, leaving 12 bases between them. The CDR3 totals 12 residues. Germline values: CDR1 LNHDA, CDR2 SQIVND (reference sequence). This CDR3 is CATSTGYTEAFF. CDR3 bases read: TGTGCCACCTCTACAGGCTACACTGAA.

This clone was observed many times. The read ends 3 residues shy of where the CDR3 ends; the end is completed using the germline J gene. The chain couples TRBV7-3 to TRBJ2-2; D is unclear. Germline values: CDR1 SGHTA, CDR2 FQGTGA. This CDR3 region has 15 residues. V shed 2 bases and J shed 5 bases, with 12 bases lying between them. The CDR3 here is CASSLSGRGTGELFF. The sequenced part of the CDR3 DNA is TGTGCCAGCAGCTTATCTGGTCGAGGTACCGGGGAG. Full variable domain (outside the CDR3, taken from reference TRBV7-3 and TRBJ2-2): GAGVSQTPSNKVTEKGKYVELRCDPISGHTALYWYRQSLGQGPEFLIYFQGTGAADDSGLPNDRFFAVRPEGSVSTLKIQRTERGDSAVYLCASSLSGRGTGELFFGEGSRLTVL.

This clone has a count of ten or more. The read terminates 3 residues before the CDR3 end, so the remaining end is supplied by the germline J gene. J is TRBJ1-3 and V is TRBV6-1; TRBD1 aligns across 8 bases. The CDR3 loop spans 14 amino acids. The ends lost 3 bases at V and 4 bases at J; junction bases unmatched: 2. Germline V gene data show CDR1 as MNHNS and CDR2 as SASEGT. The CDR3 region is CASSDRGRGNTIYF. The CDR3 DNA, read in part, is TGTGCCAGCAGTGACAGGGGGCGCGGAAACACC.

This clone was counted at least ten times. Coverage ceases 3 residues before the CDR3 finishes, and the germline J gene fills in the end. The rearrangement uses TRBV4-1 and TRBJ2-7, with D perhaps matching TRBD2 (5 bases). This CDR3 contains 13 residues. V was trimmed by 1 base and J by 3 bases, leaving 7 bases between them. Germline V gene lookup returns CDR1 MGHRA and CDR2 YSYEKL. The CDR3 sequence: CASSQGDYYEQYF. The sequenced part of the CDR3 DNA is TGCGCCAGCAGCCAAGGAGACTACTACGAG.

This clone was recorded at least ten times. CDR3 bases read: TGTGCCATCAGTGCGCAGGGTGGTGGAAACACC. Its translation: CAISAQGGGNT. The whole CDR3 sequence reads CAISAQGGGNTIYF. V and J are TRBV10-3 and TRBJ1-3, with D possibly matching TRBD1 (5 bases). The read terminates 3 residues before the CDR3 end, so the remaining end is supplied by the germline J gene. Trimming cost V 4 bases and J 3 bases, with 10 bases left between them. The CDR3 runs to 14 residues. Germline V CDR1 and CDR2: ENHRY, SYGVKD.

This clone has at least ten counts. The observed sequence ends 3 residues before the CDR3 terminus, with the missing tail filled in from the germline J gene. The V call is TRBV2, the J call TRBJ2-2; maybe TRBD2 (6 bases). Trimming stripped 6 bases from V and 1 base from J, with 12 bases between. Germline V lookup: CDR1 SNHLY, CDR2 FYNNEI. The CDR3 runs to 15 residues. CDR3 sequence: CASRTGVVNTGELFF. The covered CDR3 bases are TGTGCCAGCAGGACGGGGGTTGTGAACACCGGGGAG.

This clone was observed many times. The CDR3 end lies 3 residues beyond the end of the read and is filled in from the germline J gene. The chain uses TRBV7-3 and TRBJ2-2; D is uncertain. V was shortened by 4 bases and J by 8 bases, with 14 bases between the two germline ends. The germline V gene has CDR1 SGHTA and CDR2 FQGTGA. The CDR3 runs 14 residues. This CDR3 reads CASSSRPGSGELFF. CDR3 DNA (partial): TGTGCCAGCAGCTCTAGACCTGGGTCTGGGGAG.

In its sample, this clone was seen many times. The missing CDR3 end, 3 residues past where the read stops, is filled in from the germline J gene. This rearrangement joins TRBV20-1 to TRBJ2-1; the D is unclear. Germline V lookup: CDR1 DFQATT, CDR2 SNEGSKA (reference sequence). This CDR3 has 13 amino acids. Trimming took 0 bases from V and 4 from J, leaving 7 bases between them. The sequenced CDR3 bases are TGCAGTGCTAGAGAATGGCGGTACAATGAG. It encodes CSAREWRYNE. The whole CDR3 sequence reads CSAREWRYNEQFF.

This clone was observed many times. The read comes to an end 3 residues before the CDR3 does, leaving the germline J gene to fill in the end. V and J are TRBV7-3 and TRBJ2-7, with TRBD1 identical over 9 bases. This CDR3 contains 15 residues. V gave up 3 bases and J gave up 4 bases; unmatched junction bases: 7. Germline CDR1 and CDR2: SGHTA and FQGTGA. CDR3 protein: CASSLMPGQGYEQYF. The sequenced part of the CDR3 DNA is TGTGCCAGCAGCTTGATGCCGGGACAGGGTTACGAG.

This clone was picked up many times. The sequenced part of the CDR3 DNA is TGTGCCAGCAGTAAGGAGAGGGGTACCTACGAG. It yields the protein CASSKERGTYE. The entire CDR3 reads CASSKERGTYEQYF. The rearrangement uses TRBV5-6 and TRBJ2-7; D may be TRBD1 or TRBD2 (5 bases each). The sequence runs out 3 residues before the end of the CDR3; the remainder is reconstructed from the germline J gene. Germline V gene data show CDR1 as SGHDT and CDR2 as YYEEEE. The CDR3 length is 14 residues. Trimming left V 5 bases short and J 2 bases short, with 14 bases between.

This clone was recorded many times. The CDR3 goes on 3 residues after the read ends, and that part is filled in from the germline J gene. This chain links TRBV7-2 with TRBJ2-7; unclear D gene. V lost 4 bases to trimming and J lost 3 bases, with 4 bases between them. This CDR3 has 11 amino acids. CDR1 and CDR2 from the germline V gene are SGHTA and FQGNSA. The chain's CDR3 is CASSSRYEQYF. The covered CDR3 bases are TGTGCCAGCAGCTCCCGCTACGAG.

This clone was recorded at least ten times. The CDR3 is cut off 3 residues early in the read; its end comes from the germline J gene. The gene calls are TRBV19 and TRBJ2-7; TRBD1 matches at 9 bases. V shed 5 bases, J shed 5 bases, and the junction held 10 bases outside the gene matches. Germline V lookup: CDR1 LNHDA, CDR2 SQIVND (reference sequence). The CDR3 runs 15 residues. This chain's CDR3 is CASSPGTGTRDEQYF. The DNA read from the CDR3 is TGTGCCAGTAGTCCCGGGACAGGGACCCGGGACGAG.

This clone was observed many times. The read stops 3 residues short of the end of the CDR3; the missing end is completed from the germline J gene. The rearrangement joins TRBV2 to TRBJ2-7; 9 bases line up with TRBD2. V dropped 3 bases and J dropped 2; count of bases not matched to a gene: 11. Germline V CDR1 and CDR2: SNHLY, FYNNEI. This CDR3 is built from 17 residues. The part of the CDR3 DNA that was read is TGTGCCAGCAGTGAGATTTCCACTGGCGGGGGGGCCTACGAG. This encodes CASSEISTGGGAYE. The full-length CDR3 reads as CASSEISTGGGAYEQYF.

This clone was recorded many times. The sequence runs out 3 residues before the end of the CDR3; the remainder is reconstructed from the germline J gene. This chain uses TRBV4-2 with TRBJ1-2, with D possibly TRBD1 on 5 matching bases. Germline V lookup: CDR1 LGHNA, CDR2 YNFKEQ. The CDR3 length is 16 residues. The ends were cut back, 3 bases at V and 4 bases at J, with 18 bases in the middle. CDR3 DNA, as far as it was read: TGTGCCAGCAGCCAGGATGGTGCGGGGCGAGTCTATGGC. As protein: CASSQDGAGRVYG. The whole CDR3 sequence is CASSQDGAGRVYGYTF.

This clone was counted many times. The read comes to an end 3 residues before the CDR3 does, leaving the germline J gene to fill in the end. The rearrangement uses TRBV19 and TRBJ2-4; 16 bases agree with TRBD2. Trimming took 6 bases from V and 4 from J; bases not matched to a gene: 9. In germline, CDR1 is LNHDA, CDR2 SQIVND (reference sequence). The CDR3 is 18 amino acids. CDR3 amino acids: CASSPGTSGRALKNIQYF. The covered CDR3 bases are TGTGCCAGTAGCCCCGGGACTAGCGGGAGGGCCTTGAAAAACATT.

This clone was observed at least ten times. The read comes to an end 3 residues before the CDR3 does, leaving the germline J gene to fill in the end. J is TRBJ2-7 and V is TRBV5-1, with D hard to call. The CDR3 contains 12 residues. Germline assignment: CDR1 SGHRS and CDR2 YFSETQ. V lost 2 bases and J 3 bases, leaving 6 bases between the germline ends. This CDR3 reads CASSLNGYEQYF. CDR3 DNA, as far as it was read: TGCGCCAGCAGCTTAAACGGCTACGAG.